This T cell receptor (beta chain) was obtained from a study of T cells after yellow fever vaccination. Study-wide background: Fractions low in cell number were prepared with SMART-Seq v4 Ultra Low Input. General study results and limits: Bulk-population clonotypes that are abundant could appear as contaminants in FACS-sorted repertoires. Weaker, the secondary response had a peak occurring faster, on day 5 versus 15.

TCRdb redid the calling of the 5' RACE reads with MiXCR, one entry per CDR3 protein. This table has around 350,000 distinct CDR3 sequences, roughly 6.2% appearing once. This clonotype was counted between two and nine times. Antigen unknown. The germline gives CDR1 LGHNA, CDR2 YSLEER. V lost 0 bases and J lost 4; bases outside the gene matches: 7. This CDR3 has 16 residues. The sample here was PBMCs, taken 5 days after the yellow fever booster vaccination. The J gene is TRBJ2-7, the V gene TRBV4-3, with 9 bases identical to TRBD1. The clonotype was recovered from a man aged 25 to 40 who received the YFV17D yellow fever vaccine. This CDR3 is CASSQEVTGGFYEQYF. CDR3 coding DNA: TGCGCCAGCAGCCAAGAGGTGACAGGGGGTTTTTACGAGCAGTACTTC.